A selection of T cell receptor beta chains follows, all from one sample in a study of shared clonotypes between healthy human individuals. Profiled with immunoSEQ multiplex PCR; TCRdb holds only in-frame clones, not every one. The repertoire has under 550,000 clones, around 96% of them found once; the top ten carry about 0.054%. Source material: naive CD4+ T cells sorted from blood. Receptor source: a woman in her 30s in good health. Each CDR3 is given with its conserved first and last residue. A D gene is named only where the DNA matches it firmly. The size entry is marked missing in some rows and otherwise reads once, few, many or a size class.

clone_size	v_call	j_call	d_call	cdr3_nt	cdr3_aa
.	TRBV5-1	TRBJ2-7	TRBD2	TGCGCCAGCAGCTTGGCGTCTAGCGGGAGGACCCCCTACGAGCAGTACTTC	CASSLASSGRTPYEQYF
.	TRBV4-1	TRBJ2-2	.	TGCGCCAGCAGCTCTGGACGTGCGAGGGCCGGGGAGCTGTTTTTT	CASSSGRARAGELFF
.	TRBV9	TRBJ2-7	.	TGTGCCAGCAGCCCCCGGGAAACCGTCTACGAGCAGTACTTC	CASSPRETVYEQYF
.	TRBV5-1	TRBJ2-7	TRBD2	TGCGCCAGCAGCTTGCCTCTAGCGGGAGCATACGAGCAGTACTTC	CASSLPLAGAYEQYF
.	TRBV5-1	TRBJ2-7	TRBD1	TGCGCCAGCAGCTTGGTGGACAGGAATGCGTACGAGCAGTACTTC	CASSLVDRNAYEQYF
.	TRBV6-1	TRBJ2-5	.	TGTGCCAGCAGTGTATCGGGGGAGACCCAGTACTTC	CASSVSGETQYF
once	TRBV18	TRBJ2-7	.	TGTGCCAGCTCACCGGAACGACTCCAACCCTACGAGCAGTACTTC	CASSPERLQPYEQYF
.	TRBV10-1	TRBJ1-1	TRBD1	TGCGCCAGCAGCGGACAGGAGAACGGTGAAGCTTTCTTT	CASSGQENGEAFF
.	TRBV14	TRBJ2-3	.	TGTGCCAGCAGCACCCGACTGGGTAGCACAGATACGCAGTATTTT	CASSTRLGSTDTQYF
.	TRBV27	TRBJ2-7	.	TGTGCCAGCAGCCCGAGACTAGTTCGTAACTACGAGCAGTACTTC	CASSPRLVRNYEQYF
.	TRBV29-1	TRBJ2-1	.	TGCAGCGTAAGTAGGGACTTCTACAATGAGCAGTTCTTC	CSVSRDFYNEQFF
.	TRBV14	TRBJ2-1	.	TGTGCCAGCAGCCAAGTACAGGGATCCTACAATGAGCAGTTCTTC	CASSQVQGSYNEQFF
.	TRBV6-6	TRBJ2-7	.	TGTGCCAGCAGCCGGGACATCTCCTACGAGCAGTACTTC	CASSRDISYEQYF
.	TRBV18	TRBJ1-5	.	TGTGCCAGCTCACCCACCGCCAGTAGCAATCAGCCCCAGCATTTT	CASSPTASSNQPQHF
.	TRBV18	TRBJ2-7	TRBD1	TGTGCCAGCTCAGTGCAGGGGTCGGGACAGTTCTACGAGCAGTACTTC	CASSVQGSGQFYEQYF
.	TRBV14	TRBJ2-3	.	TGTGCCAGCAGCCAAGGGGGGGGCTACGGGGCGCCGGGACCCGGAAGGAGAAGGGATACGCAGTATTTT	CASSQGGGYGAPGPGRRRDTQYF
.	TRBV5-1	TRBJ2-7	.	TGCGCCAGCAGCCCGCACAGGGAACGGTACGAGCAGTACTTC	CASSPHRERYEQYF
.	TRBV4-1	TRBJ2-2	TRBD2	TGCGCCAGCAGCACCCGGACTAGCTTCACCGGGGAGCTGTTTTTT	CASSTRTSFTGELFF
.	TRBV29-1	TRBJ1-2	.	TGCAGCGTTCAGAGACAGTATGGCTACACCTTC	CSVQRQYGYTF
.	TRBV10-2	TRBJ1-1	TRBD1	TGCGCCAGCAGGTTGGGACAGTTGAACACTGAAGCTTTCTTT	CASRLGQLNTEAFF
.	TRBV6-5	TRBJ1-2	TRBD1	TGTGCCAGCAGCTTTTCCCCGGGACAGCACTATGGCTACACCTTC	CASSFSPGQHYGYTF
once	TRBV5-1	TRBJ2-7	.	TGCGCCAGCAGCTTGGCTGGGACCTACGAGCAGTACTTC	CASSLAGTYEQYF
.	TRBV6-1	TRBJ2-3	.	TGTGCCAGCAGCTCTCGACCACGCGGAGATACGCAGTATTTT	CASSSRPRGDTQYF
.	TRBV7-9	TRBJ2-7	TRBD1	TGTGCCAGCAGCCCCCTTGGGCAGGGGGTCTCCTACGAGCAGTACTTC	CASSPLGQGVSYEQYF
.	TRBV7-9	TRBJ2-3	.	TGTGCCAGCAGGCCTAGCGCAGATACGCAGTATTTT	CASRPSADTQYF
.	TRBV6-6	TRBJ1-2	TRBD1	TGTGCCAGCAGTAGGGCCGGGACAGTCTATGGCTACACCTTC	CASSRAGTVYGYTF
.	TRBV19	TRBJ2-1	TRBD2	TGTGCCAGTACCCCGGTGGGACTAGCGGGTAGCAATGAGCAGTTCTTC	CASTPVGLAGSNEQFF
once	TRBV5-1	TRBJ1-4	.	TGCGCCAGCAGCTTGGAACGGTTCGAAAAACTGTTTTTT	CASSLERFEKLFF
once	TRBV6-1	TRBJ1-6	.	TGTGCCAGCAAAATCTTCAGGGGAGGTAATTCACCCCTCCACTTT	CASKIFRGGNSPLHF
.	TRBV18	TRBJ2-7	TRBD1	TGTGCCAGCTCACCCTACGCCGGGACAGATGCCTACGAGCAGTACTTC	CASSPYAGTDAYEQYF
once	TRBV15	TRBJ2-7	.	TGTGCCACCAGCAGGGGTGTTCACGCGACAGCCTACGAGCAGTACTTC	CATSRGVHATAYEQYF
.	TRBV19	TRBJ2-2	.	TGTGCCAGTAGTCTACAGGTGGGCGGCGGGGAGCTGTTTTTT	CASSLQVGGGELFF
.	TRBV13	TRBJ2-1	.	TGTGCCAGCAGCTCCCGATCATATGAGCAGTTCTTC	CASSSRSYEQFF
.	TRBV18	TRBJ2-3	.	TGTGCCAGCTCACCGGGGGATACGCAGTATTTT	CASSPGDTQYF
.	TRBV7-9	TRBJ2-7	.	TGTGCCAGCAGTGGTCAGGGGTACGAGCAGTACTTC	CASSGQGYEQYF
.	TRBV18	TRBJ1-5	.	TGTGCCAGCTCACCCACGGTCACCGGGTACGATCAGCCCCAGCATTTT	CASSPTVTGYDQPQHF
.	TRBV30	TRBJ2-7	TRBD1	TGTGCCTGGAGTATGGACAGGGGCTCCTACGAGCAGTACTTC	CAWSMDRGSYEQYF
.	TRBV28	TRBJ2-1	.	TGTGCCAGCAGTTTATTGCTGGGGTGGGGCAATGAGCAGTTCTTC	CASSLLLGWGNEQFF
.	TRBV6-1	TRBJ2-7	TRBD1	TGTGCCAGCAGTGAAGCCGGGACAGGGCACGGCGAGCAGTACTTC	CASSEAGTGHGEQYF
.	TRBV4-1	TRBJ2-7	TRBD2	TGCGCCAGCAGCCAAGTGGGACTACGTAAGACCTACGAGCAGTACTTC	CASSQVGLRKTYEQYF
.	TRBV20-1	TRBJ1-2	.	TGCAGATCGGACAGTAACTATGGCTACACCTTC	CRSDSNYGYTF
.	TRBV19	TRBJ2-7	.	TGTGCCAGTAGCCCGGAACCGCTGGACGGACGCGTAGGCGACTCCTACGAGCAGTACTTC	CASSPEPLDGRVGDSYEQYF
.	TRBV28	TRBJ2-7	.	TGTGCCAGCAGGTCGGGAGCCTCCTACGAGCAGTACTTC	CASRSGASYEQYF
.	TRBV6-6	TRBJ1-4	.	TGTGCCAGCAGTCCAAGAAGGACTGGTGAAAAACTGTTTTTT	CASSPRRTGEKLFF
.	TRBV15	TRBJ1-4	.	TGTGCCACCAGCAGAGATCGCGGAGTGAGCGAAAAACTGTTTTTT	CATSRDRGVSEKLFF
once	TRBV5-1	TRBJ1-4	.	TGCGCCAGCAGCTTTGTAGGGAGGAGGGGAACTAATGAAAAACTGTTTTTT	CASSFVGRRGTNEKLFF
.	TRBV6-1	TRBJ1-1	TRBD1	TGTGCCAGCAGTGAAGAGGGACAGCCGAACACTGAAGCTTTCTTT	CASSEEGQPNTEAFF
.	TRBV27	TRBJ2-7	TRBD2	TGTGCCAGCAATGAGATAGCGGGCGGTCTAAGGGAGCAGTACTTC	CASNEIAGGLREQYF
.	TRBV18	TRBJ2-3	TRBD1	TGTGCCAGCTCACGTCAGGCAGGGGGCGAAACAGATACGCAGTATTTT	CASSRQAGGETDTQYF
once	TRBV2	TRBJ1-1	.	TGTGCCAGCAGTGACAGCATGAACACTGAAGCTTTCTTT	CASSDSMNTEAFF
.	TRBV6-5	TRBJ2-1	TRBD2	TGTGCCAGCAGTTATCTAGCGGGAGTCGGGAATGAGCAGTTCTTC	CASSYLAGVGNEQFF
.	TRBV5-3	TRBJ1-5	.	TGTGCCAGAAGCGACATGGGTCAGCCCCAGCATTTT	CARSDMGQPQHF